This TCR beta chain was captured in a study of cytomegalovirus exposure and HLA in healthy donors. Background on the study: One earlier analysis, a look at around 180 million T cells, found some 110 million unique TCR beta sequences.

Germline V lookup: CDR1 MNHEY, CDR2 SMNVEV (reference sequence). With V trimmed by 6 bases and J by 4 bases, 9 bases remained unmatched. The CDR3 has 17 residues. The primer mix had 60 Vbeta and 13 Jbeta primers. Profiled with immunoSEQ multiplex PCR; TCRdb holds only in-frame clones, not every one. This sample has approximately 190,000 clones, with 81% found just once. Sequencing input: PBMCs. The source is a man aged 50 or older in good health and CMV-seronegative. The chain couples TRBV27 to TRBJ2-2; TRBD1 agrees at 12 bases. The CDR3 region is CASRDKGQGARTGELFF. DNA for the CDR3: TGTGCCAGCAGGGACAAGGGACAGGGGGCTCGCACCGGGGAGCTGTTTTTT.